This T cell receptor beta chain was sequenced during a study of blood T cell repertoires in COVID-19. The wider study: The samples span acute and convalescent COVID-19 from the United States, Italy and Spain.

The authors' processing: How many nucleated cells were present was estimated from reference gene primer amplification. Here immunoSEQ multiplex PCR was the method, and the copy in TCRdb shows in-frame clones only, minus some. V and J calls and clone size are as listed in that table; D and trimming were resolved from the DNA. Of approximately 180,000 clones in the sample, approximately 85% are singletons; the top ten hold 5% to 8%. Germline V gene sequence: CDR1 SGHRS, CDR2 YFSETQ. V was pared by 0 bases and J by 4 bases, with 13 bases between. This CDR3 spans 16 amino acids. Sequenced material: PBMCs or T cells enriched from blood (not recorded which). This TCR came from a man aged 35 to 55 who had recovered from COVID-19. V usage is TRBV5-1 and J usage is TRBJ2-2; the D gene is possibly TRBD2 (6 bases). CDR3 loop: CASSLVAGSSTGELFF. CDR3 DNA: TGCGCCAGCAGCTTGGTTGCGGGATCGAGCACCGGGGAGCTGTTTTTT.